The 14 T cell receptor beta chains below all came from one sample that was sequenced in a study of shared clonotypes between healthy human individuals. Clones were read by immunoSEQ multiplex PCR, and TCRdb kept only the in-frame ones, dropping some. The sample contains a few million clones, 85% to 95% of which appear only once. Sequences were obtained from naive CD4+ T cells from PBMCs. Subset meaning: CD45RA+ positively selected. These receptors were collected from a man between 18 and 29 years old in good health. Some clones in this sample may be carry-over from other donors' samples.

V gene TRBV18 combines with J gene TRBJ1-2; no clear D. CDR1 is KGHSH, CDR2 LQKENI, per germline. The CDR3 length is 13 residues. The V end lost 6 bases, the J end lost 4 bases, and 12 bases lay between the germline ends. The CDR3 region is CASSLSVIYGYTF. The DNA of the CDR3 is TGTGCCAGCTCTCTCTCAGTTATCTATGGCTACACCTTC. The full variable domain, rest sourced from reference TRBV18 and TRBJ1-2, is NAGVMQNPRHLVRRRGQEARLRCSPMKGHSHVYWYRQLPEEGLKFMVYLQKENIIDESGMPKERFSAEFPKEGPSILRIQQVVRGDSAAYFCASSLSVIYGYTFGSGTRLTVV.

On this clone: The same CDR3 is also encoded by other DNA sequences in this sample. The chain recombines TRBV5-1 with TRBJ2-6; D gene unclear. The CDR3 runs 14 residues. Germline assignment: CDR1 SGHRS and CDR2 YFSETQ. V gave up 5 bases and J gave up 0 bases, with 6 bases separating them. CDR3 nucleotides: TGCGCCAGCAGTTTGAGCTCTGGGGCCAACGTCCTGACTTTC. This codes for CASSLSSGANVLTF.

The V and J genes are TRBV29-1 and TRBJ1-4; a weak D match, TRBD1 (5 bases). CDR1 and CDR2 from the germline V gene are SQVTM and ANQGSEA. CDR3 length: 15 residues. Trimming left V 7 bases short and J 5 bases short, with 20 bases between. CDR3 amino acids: CSAGAGGLSNEKLFF. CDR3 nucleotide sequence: TGCAGCGCCGGGGCGGGAGGATTGAGCAATGAAAAACTGTTTTTT. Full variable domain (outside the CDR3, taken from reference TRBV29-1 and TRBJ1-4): SAVISQKPSRDICQRGTSLTIQCQVDSQVTMMFWYRQQPGQSLTLIATANQGSEATYESGFVIDKFPISRPNLTFSTLTVSNMSPEDSSIYLCSAGAGGLSNEKLFFGSGTQLSVL.

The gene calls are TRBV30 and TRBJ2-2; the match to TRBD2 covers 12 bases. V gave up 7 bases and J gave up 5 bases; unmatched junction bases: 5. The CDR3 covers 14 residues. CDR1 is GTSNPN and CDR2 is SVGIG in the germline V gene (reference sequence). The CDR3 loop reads CASSGRVGTGELFF. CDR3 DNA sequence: TGTGCCTCTAGCGGGAGGGTTGGGACCGGGGAGCTGTTTTTT.

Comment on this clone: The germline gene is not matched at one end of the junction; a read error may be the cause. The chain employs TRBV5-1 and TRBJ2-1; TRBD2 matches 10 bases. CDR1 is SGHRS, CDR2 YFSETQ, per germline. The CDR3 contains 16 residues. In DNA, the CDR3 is TGCGCCAGCAGCTTGGGACCTAGCGGGAGCGAAGGCCCCGGGGTCTTC. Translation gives CASSLGPSGSEGPGVF. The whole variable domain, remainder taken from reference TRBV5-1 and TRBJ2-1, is KAGVTQTPRYLIKTRGQQVTLSCSPISGHRSVSWYQQTPGQGLQFLFEYFSETQRNKGNFPGRFSGRQFSNSRSEMNVSTLELGDSALYLCASSLGPSGSEGPGVFGPGTRLTVL.

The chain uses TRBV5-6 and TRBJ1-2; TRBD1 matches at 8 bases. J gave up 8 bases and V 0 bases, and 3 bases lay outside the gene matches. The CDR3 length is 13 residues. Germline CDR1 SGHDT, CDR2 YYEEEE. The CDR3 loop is CASSLEQGDGYTF. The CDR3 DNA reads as TGTGCCAGCAGCTTGGAACAGGGGGACGGCTACACCTTC.

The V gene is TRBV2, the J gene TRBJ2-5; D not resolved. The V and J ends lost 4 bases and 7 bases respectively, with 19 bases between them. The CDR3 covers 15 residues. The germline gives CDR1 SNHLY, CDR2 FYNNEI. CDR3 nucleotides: TGTGCCAGCAGTGTTGTAGCCGGTTCAGGTGGGACCCAGTACTTC. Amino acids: CASSVVAGSGGTQYF.

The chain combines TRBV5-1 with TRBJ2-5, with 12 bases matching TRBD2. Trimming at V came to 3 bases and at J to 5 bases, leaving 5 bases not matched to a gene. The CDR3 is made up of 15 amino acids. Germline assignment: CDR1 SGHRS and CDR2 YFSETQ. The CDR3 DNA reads TGCGCCAGCAGCTGGGGACTAGCGGGCGTGGAGACCCAGTACTTC. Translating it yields CASSWGLAGVETQYF.

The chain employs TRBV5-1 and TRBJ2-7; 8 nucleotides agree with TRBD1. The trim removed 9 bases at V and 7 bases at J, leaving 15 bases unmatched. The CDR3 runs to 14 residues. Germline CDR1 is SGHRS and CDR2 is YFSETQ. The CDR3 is CATKYVTGELEQYF. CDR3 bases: TGCGCCACCAAATACGTGACAGGGGAGTTGGAGCAGTACTTC. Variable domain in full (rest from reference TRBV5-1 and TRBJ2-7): KAGVTQTPRYLIKTRGQQVTLSCSPISGHRSVSWYQQTPGQGLQFLFEYFSETQRNKGNFPGRFSGRQFSNSRSEMNVSTLELGDSALYLCATKYVTGELEQYFGPGTRLTVT.

DNA of the CDR3: TGTGCAAGGAGCCCGGGACTGTCATACAATGAGCAGTTCTTC. Translation gives CARSPGLSYNEQFF. The genes are TRBV30 and TRBJ2-1; D may be TRBD2 (6 bases). Germline V gene data show CDR1 as GTSNPN and CDR2 as SVGIG (reference sequence). This CDR3 is built from 14 residues.

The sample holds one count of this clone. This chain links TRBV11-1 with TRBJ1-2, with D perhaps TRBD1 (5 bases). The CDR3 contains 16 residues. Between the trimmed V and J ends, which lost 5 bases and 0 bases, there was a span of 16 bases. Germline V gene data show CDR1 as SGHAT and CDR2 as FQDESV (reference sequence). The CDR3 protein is CASSLVGGHSNYGYTF. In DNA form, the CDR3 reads TGTGCCAGCAGCCTTGTAGGAGGACATTCTAACTATGGCTACACCTTC.

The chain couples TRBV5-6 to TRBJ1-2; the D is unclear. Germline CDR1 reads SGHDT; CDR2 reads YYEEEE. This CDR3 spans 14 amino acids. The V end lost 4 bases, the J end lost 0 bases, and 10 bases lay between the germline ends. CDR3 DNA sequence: TGTGCCAGCAGCCTGGACCCAACTAACTATGGCTACACCTTC. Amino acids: CASSLDPTNYGYTF.

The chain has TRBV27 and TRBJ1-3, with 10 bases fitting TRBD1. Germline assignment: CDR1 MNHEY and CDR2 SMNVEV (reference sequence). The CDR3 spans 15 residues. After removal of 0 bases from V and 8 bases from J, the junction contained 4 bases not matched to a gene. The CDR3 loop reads CASSLSTGGVDTIYF. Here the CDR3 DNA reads TGTGCCAGCAGTTTATCGACAGGGGGCGTAGACACCATATATTTT.

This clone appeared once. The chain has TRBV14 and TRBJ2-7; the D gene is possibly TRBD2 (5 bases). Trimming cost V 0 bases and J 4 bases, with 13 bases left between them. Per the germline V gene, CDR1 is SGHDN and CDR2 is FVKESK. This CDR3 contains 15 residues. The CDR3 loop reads CASSQDLTTRYEQYF. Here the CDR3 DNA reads TGTGCCAGCAGCCAAGACCTGACTACGCGTTACGAGCAGTACTTC.